The 17 T cell receptor beta chains reported below all come from one sample, sequenced in a study of read filtering for tumor transcriptome and immune sequencing. The library was built from roughly 400 ng RNA with molecular barcoded adaptors for alpha/delta and beta/gamma chains. TCRdb processed the reads anew with MiXCR; each CDR3 protein has one entry. The sample gives about 27,000 distinct CDR3 sequences, around 15% of which show up once; roughly two fifths is in the top ten. Sequences were obtained from a population of CD138-negative cells sorted from bone marrow. These receptors were obtained from a donor aged 40 or over with multiple myeloma.

Notes on this clonotype: A much more abundant neighbour one base away suggests this may be a read error. V usage is TRBV7-9 and J usage is TRBJ2-1; 9 positions agree with TRBD2. The J call may be wrong; the DNA end is better matched by TRBJ2-7. The CDR3 runs 16 residues. Per germline, CDR1 SEHNR and CDR2 FQNEAQ (reference sequence). In DNA form, the CDR3 reads TGTGCCAGCAGCTTCCCGGCTCGTAGCGGGAGCGATGAGCAGTACTTC. This encodes CASSFPARSGSDEQYF.

This clonotype came up many times. The J gene is TRBJ2-1, the V gene TRBV30; no definite D call. CDR3 length: 11 amino acids. Germline assignment: CDR1 GTSNPN and CDR2 SVGIG (reference sequence). V was pared by 0 bases and J by 8 bases, with 5 bases between. CDR3 in amino acids: CAWSVAYEQFF. CDR3 sequence (DNA): TGTGCCTGGAGTGTAGCGTATGAGCAGTTCTTC.

This clonotype was observed at least ten times. J is TRBJ2-5 and V is TRBV6-5; the match to TRBD2 covers 7 bases. The CDR3 sequence is 14 residues long. Germline V lookup: CDR1 MNHEY, CDR2 SVGAGI. Trimming removed 8 bases from V and 6 bases from J; junction bases left unmatched: 12. For the CDR3, the DNA is TGTGCCAGCCAGCGAGACGGGAGGTTTCAGACCCAGTACTTC. It encodes CASQRDGRFQTQYF.

The sample holds many counts of this clonotype. The V call is TRBV7-8, the J call TRBJ2-1; 11 bases map to TRBD2. The CDR3 is 16 residues long. Germline CDR1 reads SGHVS; CDR2 reads FQNEAQ. The J segment lost 6 bases and the V segment lost 6 bases, leaving 10 bases of the junction unmatched. CDR3 DNA sequence: TGTGCCAGCAGGTCCCAGAGACTAGCGGGATTCAATGAGCAGTTCTTC. This gives the protein CASRSQRLAGFNEQFF.

About this clonotype: Only one base separates this from a far larger clonotype, so it likely reflects a read error. J is TRBJ2-1 and V is TRBV7-6, with a tentative D call TRBD2 (5 bases). The CDR3 runs to 12 residues. Germline V gene sequence: CDR1 SGHVS, CDR2 FNYEAQ. V was pared by 5 bases and J by 8 bases, with 10 bases between. The chain's CDR3 is CASSPAEDEQFF. DNA of the CDR3: TGTGCCAGCAGCCCAGCGGAGGATGAGCAGTTCTTC. Full variable domain (missing parts from reference TRBV7-6 and TRBJ2-1): GAGVSQSPRYKVTKRGQDVALRCDPISGHVSLYWYRQALGQGPEFLTYFNYEAQQDKSGLPNDRFSAERPEGSISTLTIQRTEQRDSAMYRCASSPAEDEQFFGPGTRLTVL.

This clonotype was seen many times. The gene calls are TRBV9 and TRBJ1-1; D is perhaps TRBD1 (6 bases). The length of the CDR3 is 13 residues. Germline CDR1 is SGDLS and CDR2 is YYNGEE. The V end lost 4 bases, the J end lost 1 base, and 8 bases lay between the germline ends. The CDR3 DNA reads TGTGCCAGCAGCCAGGGACAGAACACTGAAGCTTTCTTT. Translating gives CASSQGQNTEAFF.

This clonotype was recorded at least ten times. The V call is TRBV5-1, the J call TRBJ2-1; D possibly corresponds to TRBD1 (5 bases). Trimming pared 0 bases from V and 4 bases from J, leaving 14 bases between. This CDR3 is built from 16 residues. In germline, CDR1 is SGHRS, CDR2 YFSETQ. Here the CDR3 DNA reads TGCGCCAGCAGCTTGGATATAGCAACAGGATACAATGAGCAGTTCTTC. Protein product: CASSLDIATGYNEQFF. Looking up the rest from reference TRBV5-1 and TRBJ2-1 gives the full variable domain: KAGVTQTPRYLIKTRGQQVTLSCSPISGHRSVSWYQQTPGQGLQFLFEYFSETQRNKGNFPGRFSGRQFSNSRSEMNVSTLELGDSALYLCASSLDIATGYNEQFFGPGTRLTVL.

This clonotype was observed at least ten times. The rearrangement links TRBV5-1 to TRBJ2-2; 14 bases map to TRBD2. The CDR3 has 17 amino acids. CDR1 is SGHRS and CDR2 is YFSETQ in the germline V gene. V lost 3 bases, J lost 2 bases, and 3 bases stayed unmatched. The CDR3 sequence is CASSSGTSGSNTGELFF. Written as DNA, the CDR3 is TGCGCCAGCAGCTCCGGGACTAGCGGGAGCAACACCGGGGAGCTGTTTTTT.

This clonotype appeared once. The CDR3 does not end in the conserved phenylalanine or tryptophan, so this is likely a read error. This chain uses TRBV30 with TRBJ2-1; 15 bases map to TRBD2. In germline, CDR1 is GTSNPN, CDR2 SVGIG (reference sequence). V was pared by 3 bases and J by 8 bases, with 5 bases of the junction left unmatched. There are 15 residues in the CDR3. The CDR3 reads CAWRGLAGGGDEQFS. As DNA, the CDR3 is TGTGCCTGGAGGGGACTAGCGGGAGGCGGGGATGAGCAGTTCTCC.

Concerning this clonotype: The final CDR3 position lacks the conserved phenylalanine or tryptophan, pointing to a likely read error. The DNA is omitted, as the CDR3 cannot be located on it reliably, and the CDR3 follows TCRdb's listing. This rearrangement joins TRBV11-3 to TRBJ2-1; TRBD2, as called in the table, went unchecked against the DNA. Including both end residues, the CDR3 is 18 amino acids long. Germline V gene data show CDR1 as SGHNT and CDR2 as YENEEA. This CDR3 reads CASSLTPQAGGPPDEQIC.

This clonotype appeared many times. This rearrangement joins TRBV18 to TRBJ1-4, with D possibly TRBD1 on 5 matching bases. Trimming cost V 2 bases and J 7 bases, with 11 bases left between them. The CDR3 totals 14 residues. Per the germline V gene, CDR1 is KGHSH and CDR2 is LQKENI. The CDR3 spells CASSPGDLGEKLFF. Written as DNA, the CDR3 is TGTGCCAGCTCACCAGGGGACCTGGGTGAAAAACTGTTTTTT.

There are many counts of this clonotype. The gene calls are TRBV7-9 and TRBJ2-1; D assignment may be TRBD1 or TRBD2 (5 bases each). The germline V gene encodes CDR1 SEHNR and CDR2 FQNEAQ (reference sequence). V lost 5 bases and J 7 bases, leaving 12 bases between the germline ends. The CDR3 extends over 13 amino acids. The CDR3, as DNA: TGTGCCAGCAGCGGGGACGTAGTGAATGAGCAGTTCTTC. Its protein is CASSGDVVNEQFF.

This clonotype was observed a handful of times. V is TRBV29-1 and J is TRBJ2-7; 7 bases line up with TRBD2. The CDR3 has 14 amino acids. Per the germline V gene, CDR1 is SQVTM and CDR2 is ANQGSEA. V lost 0 bases, J lost 2 bases, and 4 bases stayed unmatched. The CDR3 DNA sequence: TGCAGCGTTGAAGATCGTCGGGGGGCCTACGAGCAGTACTTC. Its translation is CSVEDRRGAYEQYF.

This clonotype was counted at least ten times. The V call is TRBV24-1, the J call TRBJ1-1, with D uncertain. V was shortened by 7 bases and J by 1 base, with 12 bases between the two germline ends. The CDR3 spans 14 residues. Germline V gives CDR1 KGHDR, CDR2 SFDVKD. The CDR3 DNA reads as TGTGCCACCAGCCGGGCAGGTGGGAACACTGAAGCTTTCTTT. Translation: CATSRAGGNTEAFF.

This clonotype was observed many times. This sequence joins TRBV30 and TRBJ1-2, with D uncertain. This CDR3 spans 13 amino acids. Trimming stripped 0 bases from V and 4 bases from J, with 9 bases between. Per germline, CDR1 GTSNPN and CDR2 SVGIG (reference sequence). The CDR3 spells CAWSVSGTYGYTF. In DNA form, the CDR3 reads TGTGCCTGGAGTGTATCGGGAACCTATGGCTACACCTTC.

This clonotype was counted many times. V usage is TRBV7-9 and J usage is TRBJ2-1, with D perhaps given as TRBD1 or TRBD2 (5 bases each). The ends were cut back, 4 bases at V and 2 bases at J, with 15 bases in the middle. Germline V gene lookup returns CDR1 SEHNR and CDR2 FQNEAQ (reference sequence). The CDR3 loop spans 16 amino acids. CDR3 amino acids: CASSWRVWGTYNEQFF. The DNA for the CDR3 is TGTGCCAGCAGCTGGCGCGTCTGGGGGACCTACAATGAGCAGTTCTTC.

This clonotype was found many times. The chain recombines TRBV7-8 with TRBJ2-1; 9 bases align to TRBD2. This CDR3 contains 15 residues. The ends lost 1 base at V and 8 bases at J; junction bases unmatched: 6. Germline V gene data show CDR1 as SGHVS and CDR2 as FQNEAQ. The CDR3 DNA is TGTGCCAGCAGCTTAGAGGGCGGGAGGGCTTATGAGCAGTTCTTC. Encoded protein: CASSLEGGRAYEQFF.